These 8 T cell receptor beta chains were sequenced from one sample in a study of PD-1 blockade in classical Hodgkin lymphoma. The data were produced by immunoSEQ multiplex PCR, yet TCRdb's version contains in-frame clones alone and is incomplete. In the table there are about 4,200 clones, roughly 89% of which are singletons. With no exception, relapse followed autologous stem cell transplantation in all patients, and brentuximab vedotin exposure varied. Magnetic depletion of unwanted cells isolated CD4+ T cells from thawed PBMCs. The sample was CD4+ T cells from blood, taken at baseline. The receptor source for this set is a human donor with classical Hodgkin lymphoma.

The chain has TRBV2 and TRBJ2-2, with 8 bases aligning to TRBD1. The germline V gene encodes CDR1 SNHLY and CDR2 FYNNEI. Germline trimming cut 3 bases from V and 5 bases from J; bases unmatched to any gene: 5. The CDR3 is 15 residues long. The CDR3 loop reads CASSDQGALTGELFF. In nucleotides, the CDR3 is TGTGCCAGCAGTGACCAGGGGGCGCTTACCGGGGAGCTGTTTTTT.

The chain recombines TRBV7-9 with TRBJ1-4; tentative D call: TRBD1 (6 bases). Trimming removed 8 bases at V and 0 bases at J, with 13 bases between. The CDR3 consists of 15 residues. The germline V gene has CDR1 SEHNR and CDR2 FQNEAQ (reference sequence). The CDR3 DNA reads as TGTGCCAGCGGGGGGGCCCTTGCAACTAATGAAAAACTGTTTTTT. Encoded protein: CASGGALATNEKLFF.

This clone came up once. The chain couples TRBV27 to TRBJ1-4; 8 positions agree with TRBD1. This CDR3 region has 15 residues. From germline, CDR1 is MNHEY and CDR2 SMNVEV (reference sequence). Trimming took 3 bases from V and 3 from J; bases not matched to a gene: 3. Here the CDR3 DNA reads TGTGCCAGCAGTTTCGGACAGGGTCCTAATGAAAAACTGTTTTTT. Its protein is CASSFGQGPNEKLFF. The whole variable domain, filled in from reference TRBV27 and TRBJ1-4, reads EAQVTQNPRYLITVTGKKLTVTCSQNMNHEYMSWYRQDPGLGLRQIYYSMNVEVTDKGDVPEGYKVSRKEKRNFPLILESPSPNQTSLYFCASSFGQGPNEKLFFGSGTQLSVL.

The CDR3 DNA reads as TGCGCCAGCAGCTTGACCGGGACTGAGAGCGATACGCAGTATTTT. Translation gives CASSLTGTESDTQYF. This sequence joins TRBV5-1 and TRBJ2-3; D is possibly TRBD2 (6 bases). Germline V CDR1 and CDR2: SGHRS, YFSETQ. Deletions cut 1 base from V and 6 bases from J, with 15 bases between. The CDR3 runs to 15 residues.

The chain links TRBV2 to TRBJ1-4; the D gene is possibly TRBD1 (5 bases). This CDR3 contains 11 residues. Germline CDR1 reads SNHLY; CDR2 reads FYNNEI. Trimming left V 6 bases short and J 8 bases short, with 7 bases between. The CDR3 reads CASRGGEKLFF. CDR3 sequence (DNA): TGTGCCAGCAGGGGGGGAGAAAAACTGTTTTTT.

This chain connects TRBV5-1 to TRBJ2-1; 10 bases match TRBD2. After removal of 4 bases from V and 8 bases from J, the junction contained 9 bases not matched to a gene. The CDR3 is 15 residues long. Per the germline V gene, CDR1 is SGHRS and CDR2 is YFSETQ. CDR3 nucleotide sequence: TGCGCCAGCAGCCCGGGCAGCGGGGGGGCCCATGAGCAGTTCTTC. This sequence encodes CASSPGSGGAHEQFF. The complete variable domain, with remaining parts taken from reference TRBV5-1 and TRBJ2-1, reads KAGVTQTPRYLIKTRGQQVTLSCSPISGHRSVSWYQQTPGQGLQFLFEYFSETQRNKGNFPGRFSGRQFSNSRSEMNVSTLELGDSALYLCASSPGSGGAHEQFFGPGTRLTVL.

The chain uses TRBV5-1 and TRBJ1-4; D is perhaps TRBD1 (6 bases). Looked up from germline, CDR1 is SGHRS and CDR2 is YFSETQ. V lost 0 bases and J lost 7, with 10 bases in between. The CDR3 is 14 amino acids. The CDR3 here is CASSLGGGGEKLFF. As DNA, the CDR3 is TGCGCCAGCAGCTTGGGAGGGGGAGGTGAAAAACTGTTTTTT. Using reference TRBV5-1 and TRBJ1-4 for the parts outside the CDR3, the full variable domain is KAGVTQTPRYLIKTRGQQVTLSCSPISGHRSVSWYQQTPGQGLQFLFEYFSETQRNKGNFPGRFSGRQFSNSRSEMNVSTLELGDSALYLCASSLGGGGEKLFFGSGTQLSVL.

CDR3 protein: CASSLGGQEQYF. CDR3 sequence (DNA): TGCGCCAGCAGCTTAGGTGGGCAAGAGCAGTACTTC. This chain connects TRBV4-1 to TRBJ2-7, with D uncertain. V lost 5 bases and J 7 bases, leaving 12 bases between the germline ends. This CDR3 region has 12 residues. Germline V lookup: CDR1 MGHRA, CDR2 YSYEKL.